These T cell receptor beta chains were read from a single sample in a study of blood T cells in healthy people across ages. MiXCR was run by TCRdb on the 5' RACE reads, yielding one entry per CDR3 protein. The sample yields roughly 1,800,000 distinct CDR3 sequences, around half seen once. What was sequenced was blood. The receptors were sampled from a woman aged 40 to 55 in good health. The CDR3 runs from the conserved cysteine through the conserved F or W. D genes are given only for firm matches. Clone size is stated in some rows and not others, as once, few, many or a class when expanded.

V gene,clone size,D gene,J gene,CDR3 DNA,CDR3 protein
TRBV5-1,-,-,TRBJ1-2,TGCGCCAGCAGCTTGGTTGAGGGACGGGACTATGGCTACACCTTC,CASSLVEGRDYGYTF
TRBV4-3,-,-,TRBJ2-3,TGCGCCAGCAGCCTGTCGGGGGGCCCAGTTGCAGATACGCAGTATTTT,CASSLSGGPVADTQYF
TRBV28,-,-,TRBJ1-6,TGTGCCAGCCGGGCGAGACCCCAGGGTAATTCACCCCTCCACTTT,CASRARPQGNSPLHF
TRBV9,-,TRBD1,TRBJ2-3,TGTGCCAGCAGCGCCCGACGGACAGGGCCCACAGATACGCAGTATTTT,CASSARRTGPTDTQYF
TRBV12-3/TRBV12-4,-,TRBD2,TRBJ2-1,TGTGCCAGCAGTTTGGGGAGAGCGGGATACAATGAGCAGTTCTTC,CASSLGRAGYNEQFF
TRBV9,-,-,TRBJ1-1,TGTGCCAGCAGCGTAGCTCCAGGGAAGGTCGGGGCGACTGAAGCTTTCTTT,CASSVAPGKVGATEAFF
TRBV6-1,few,-,TRBJ2-1,TGTGCCAGCAGTGAGCGGGACCCGCGGATCCATGAGCAGTTCTTC,CASSERDPRIHEQFF
TRBV20-1,-,TRBD1,TRBJ1-4,TGCAGTGCTAGACAGCCAGGGGGATCAGGAAAACTGTTTTTT,CSARQPGGSGKLFF
TRBV12-3/TRBV12-4,-,-,TRBJ2-7,TGTGCCAGCAGTTTAGCCGACGGTTTAGCAAACGAGCAGTACTTC,CASSLADGLANEQYF
TRBV11-2,-,TRBD2,TRBJ2-1,TGTGCCAGCAGCCCCCGAATGGGGAGGGTCGACCCCTACAATGAGCAGTTCTTC,CASSPRMGRVDPYNEQFF
TRBV4-1,few,-,TRBJ2-5,TGCGCCAGCAGGCCCGGGAACAAGGAGACCCAGTACTTC,CASRPGNKETQYF
TRBV7-2,-,-,TRBJ2-2,TGTGCCAGCAGTCCGAGACTTTCCTCCGACACCGGGGAGCTGTTTTTT,CASSPRLSSDTGELFF
TRBV29-1,-,TRBD1,TRBJ2-3,TGCAGCGTTGAAAGAAGGACCCCCGGACAGGGGAAGACAGATACGCAGTATTTT,CSVERRTPGQGKTDTQYF
TRBV7-3,-,TRBD1,TRBJ1-1,TGTGCCAGCAGCTCCCAGGGGGCAGGGGGGAATGAAGCTTTCTTT,CASSSQGAGGNEAFF
TRBV5-1,-,TRBD2,TRBJ2-3,TGCGCCAGCAGCTTGGTTCCTAGCGGGGGGAGCACAGATACGCAGTATTTT,CASSLVPSGGSTDTQYF
TRBV21-1,few,-,TRBJ1-2,TGTGCCAGCAGCAAAGGGGGGGGAGTTGGTGGCTACACCTTC,CASSKGGGVGGYTF
TRBV27,-,TRBD1,TRBJ2-1,TGTGCCAGCAGTACCCCGACAGGGATCCATGAGCAGTTCTTC,CASSTPTGIHEQFF
TRBV6-1,-,TRBD1,TRBJ1-4,TGTGCCAGCAGGACGACAGGGGGCGGAGAAAAACTGTTTTTT,CASRTTGGGEKLFF
TRBV10-3,once,TRBD2,TRBJ2-1,TGTGCCATCAGTGAGGCAATAGCGGGGGACAATGAGCAGTTCTTC,CAISEAIAGDNEQFF
TRBV14,-,TRBD1,TRBJ1-2,TGTGCCAGCAGCCATCTACCCGGGACAGGGGGGAATGGCTACACCTTC,CASSHLPGTGGNGYTF
TRBV24-1,-,-,TRBJ2-5,TGTGCCACCTCGGCCCAGGGGACCCAGTACTTC,CATSAQGTQYF
TRBV7-2,many,-,TRBJ2-7,TGTGCCAGCAGCCTAGAGGTCCCCTACGAGCAGTACTTC,CASSLEVPYEQYF
TRBV7-6,-,-,TRBJ2-7,TGTGCCAGCAGCTTACGGTCTGGGGGCAAGAACGAGCAGTACTTC,CASSLRSGGKNEQYF
TRBV2,-,-,TRBJ1-1,TGTGCCAGTAGGATCGATTTTACTGAAGCTTTCTTT,CASRIDFTEAFF
TRBV20-1,-,TRBD2,TRBJ2-5,TGCAGTGCTAGAGGCGTCGGTTCTAGCGGGGACCAAGAGACCCAGTACTTC,CSARGVGSSGDQETQYF
TRBV20-1,few,TRBD2,TRBJ2-1,TGCAGTGCTGGAGCCCGTGCGGGGGGTCCGCTTAAGGGGGATGAGCAGTTCTTC,CSAGARAGGPLKGDEQFF
TRBV5-6,-,TRBD1,TRBJ1-4,TGTGCCAGCAGCGTACAGGGGAATGAAAAACTGTTTTTT,CASSVQGNEKLFF
TRBV28,few,-,TRBJ2-3,TGTGCCAGCAGAGCGGACAAACCAGATACGCAGTATTTT,CASRADKPDTQYF
TRBV27,-,TRBD1,TRBJ1-5,TGTGCCAGCAGTACGAACAGGGGGCTCGGTCAGCCCCAGCATTTT,CASSTNRGLGQPQHF
TRBV29-1,few,-,TRBJ2-7,TGCAGCGTTGAAGGATACCAGTCGGACCCCTACGAGCAGTACTTC,CSVEGYQSDPYEQYF
TRBV6-5,-,-,TRBJ2-5,TGTGCCAGCAGTTACCGCGGCAGTACGGAGACCCAGTACTTC,CASSYRGSTETQYF
TRBV6-5,once,-,TRBJ1-4,TGTGCCAGCAGTTACAGCCGGACCCCCAATGAAAAACTGTTTTTT,CASSYSRTPNEKLFF
TRBV20-1,-,-,TRBJ2-5,TGCAGTGCTAATCCGGGACATAAAGAGACCCAGTACTTC,CSANPGHKETQYF
TRBV7-2,once,-,TRBJ2-1,TGTGCCAGCAGCTTAAGTGTAGGGGCCAATGAGCAGTTCTTC,CASSLSVGANEQFF
TRBV11-1,-,-,TRBJ2-3,TGTGCCAGCAGCTCGCCCAAGGGGTCGAGGACAGATACGCAGTATTTT,CASSSPKGSRTDTQYF
TRBV4-1,-,-,TRBJ2-1,TGCGCCAGCAGCCCACCAGCACGGGGGGCAGACTACAATGAGCAGTTCTTC,CASSPPARGADYNEQFF
TRBV7-6,-,TRBD1,TRBJ1-4,TGTGCCAGCAGCTTAGCGGACAGGGGTCATGAAAAACTGTTTTTT,CASSLADRGHEKLFF
TRBV12-3/TRBV12-4,-,TRBD2,TRBJ2-4,TGTGCCAGCAACGTGCGGGGGGGTTACAATGAGCAGTACTTC,CASNVRGGYNEQYF